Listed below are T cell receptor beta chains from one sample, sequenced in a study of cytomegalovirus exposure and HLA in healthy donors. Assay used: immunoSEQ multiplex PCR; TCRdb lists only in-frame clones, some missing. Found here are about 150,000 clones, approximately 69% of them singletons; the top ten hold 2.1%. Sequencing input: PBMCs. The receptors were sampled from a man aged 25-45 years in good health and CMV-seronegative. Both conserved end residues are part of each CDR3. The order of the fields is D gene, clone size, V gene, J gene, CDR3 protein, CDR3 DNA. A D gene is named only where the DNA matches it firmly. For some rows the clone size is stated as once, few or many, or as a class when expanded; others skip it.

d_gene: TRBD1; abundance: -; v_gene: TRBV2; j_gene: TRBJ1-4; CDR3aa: CASRDRAEKLIF; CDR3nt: TGTGCCAGCAGGGACAGGGCTGAAAAACTGATTTTT
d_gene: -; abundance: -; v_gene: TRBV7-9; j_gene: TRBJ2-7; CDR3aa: CSSSPSQGYEQYF; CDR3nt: TGTTCCAGCAGCCCCTCACAGGGCTACGAGCAGTACTTC
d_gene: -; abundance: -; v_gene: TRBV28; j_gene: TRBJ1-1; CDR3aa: CASRTGDLNTEAFF; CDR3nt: TGTGCCAGCAGGACGGGAGACCTGAACACTGAAGCTTTCTTT
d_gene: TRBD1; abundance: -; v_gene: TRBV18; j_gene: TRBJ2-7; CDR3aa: CASSPQFSGTGKNYEQYF; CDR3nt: TGTGCCAGCTCACCACAGTTTTCCGGGACAGGGAAAAACTACGAGCAGTACTTC
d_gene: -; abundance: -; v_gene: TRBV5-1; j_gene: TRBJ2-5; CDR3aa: CASSLETVLETQYF; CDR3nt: TGCGCCAGCAGCTTGGAGACAGTCCTGGAGACCCAGTACTTC
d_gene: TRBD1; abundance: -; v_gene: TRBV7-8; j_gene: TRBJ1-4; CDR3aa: CASSPPGQGVQKLFF; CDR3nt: TGTGCCAGCAGCCCGCCGGGACAGGGGGTGCAAAAACTGTTTTTT
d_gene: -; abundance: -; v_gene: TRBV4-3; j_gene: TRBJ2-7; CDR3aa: CASSLTPGYEQYF; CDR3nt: TGCGCCAGCAGCCTCACCCCAGGCTACGAGCAGTACTTC
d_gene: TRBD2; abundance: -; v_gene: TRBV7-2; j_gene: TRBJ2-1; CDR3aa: CASSLVLAGAIGEQFF; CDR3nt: TGTGCCAGCAGCTTAGTGCTAGCGGGCGCAATAGGGGAGCAGTTCTTC
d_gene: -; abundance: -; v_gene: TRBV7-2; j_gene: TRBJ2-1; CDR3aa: CASSLTTYNEQFF; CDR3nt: TGTGCCAGCAGCTTAACAACCTACAATGAGCAGTTCTTC
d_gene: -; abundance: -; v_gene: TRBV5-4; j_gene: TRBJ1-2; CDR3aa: CASSSTGPYGYTF; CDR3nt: TGTGCCAGCAGCTCGACAGGTCCTTATGGCTACACCTTC
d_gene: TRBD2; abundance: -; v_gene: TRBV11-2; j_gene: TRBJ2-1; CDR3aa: CASSPPTSGGQQQFF; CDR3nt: TGTGCCAGCAGCCCGCCGACTAGCGGGGGGCAACAGCAGTTCTTC
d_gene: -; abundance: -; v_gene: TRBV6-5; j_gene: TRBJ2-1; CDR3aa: CASRASGPSYNEQFF; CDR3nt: TGTGCCAGCAGGGCCTCAGGGCCATCCTACAATGAGCAGTTCTTC
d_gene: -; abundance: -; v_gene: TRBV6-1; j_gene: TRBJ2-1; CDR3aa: CASSETGTLHNEQFF; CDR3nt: TGTGCCAGCAGTGAAACCGGGACTCTTCACAATGAGCAGTTCTTC
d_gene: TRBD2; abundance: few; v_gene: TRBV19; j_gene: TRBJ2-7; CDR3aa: CASSMGTTLEQYF; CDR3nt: TGTGCCAGTAGTATGGGGACTACGCTCGAGCAGTACTTC
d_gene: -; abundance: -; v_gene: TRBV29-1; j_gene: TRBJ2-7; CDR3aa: CSALDISYEQYF; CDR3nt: TGCAGCGCCCTGGACATCTCCTACGAGCAGTACTTC
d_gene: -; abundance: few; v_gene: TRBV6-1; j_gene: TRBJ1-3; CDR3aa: CASSSEGNTIYF; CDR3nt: TGTGCCAGCAGCTCCGAGGGAAACACCATATATTTT
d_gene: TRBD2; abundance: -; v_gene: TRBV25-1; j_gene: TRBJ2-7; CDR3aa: CASSDWTSGTYEQYF; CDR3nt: TGTGCCAGCAGTGACTGGACTAGCGGTACCTACGAGCAGTACTTC
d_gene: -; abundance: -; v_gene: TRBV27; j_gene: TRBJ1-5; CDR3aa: CASSWGGYQPQHF; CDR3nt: TGTGCCAGCAGTTGGGGAGGGTATCAGCCCCAGCATTTT
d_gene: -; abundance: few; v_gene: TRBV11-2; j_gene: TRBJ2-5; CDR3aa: CASSSGIQETQYF; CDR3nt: TGTGCCAGCAGCTCCGGGATTCAAGAGACCCAGTACTTC
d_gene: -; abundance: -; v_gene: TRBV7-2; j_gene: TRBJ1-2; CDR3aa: CASSLKFGESGGYTF; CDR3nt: TGTGCCAGCAGCTTGAAGTTTGGGGAGTCGGGTGGCTACACCTTC
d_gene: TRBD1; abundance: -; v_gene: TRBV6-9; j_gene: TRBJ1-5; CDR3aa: CASTGRTGRGHSNQPQHF; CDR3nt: TGTGCCAGCACCGGTCGGACAGGGAGGGGGCATAGCAATCAGCCCCAGCATTTT
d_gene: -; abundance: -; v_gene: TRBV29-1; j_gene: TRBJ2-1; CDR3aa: CSVIGLGYNEQFF; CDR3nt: TGCAGCGTGATTGGACTGGGCTACAATGAGCAGTTCTTC
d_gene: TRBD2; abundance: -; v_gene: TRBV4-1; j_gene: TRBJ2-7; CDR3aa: CASSQEGRGGAYEQYF; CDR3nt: TGCGCCAGCAGCCAAGAGGGCCGGGGGGGAGCCTACGAGCAGTACTTC
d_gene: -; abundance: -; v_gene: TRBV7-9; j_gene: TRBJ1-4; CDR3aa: CASSSSRASRNNEKLFF; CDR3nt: TGTGCCAGCAGCTCCTCCAGGGCGTCGCGTAATAATGAAAAACTGTTTTTT
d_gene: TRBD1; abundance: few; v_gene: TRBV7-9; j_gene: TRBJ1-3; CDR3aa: CASSPGAGGPLSGNTIYF; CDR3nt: TGTGCCAGCAGCCCGGGGGCAGGGGGACCCCTCTCTGGAAACACCATATATTTT
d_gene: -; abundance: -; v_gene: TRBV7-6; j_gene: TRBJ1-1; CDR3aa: CASSLGGWGHTEAFF; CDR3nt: TGTGCCAGCAGCTTAGGAGGGTGGGGGCACACTGAAGCTTTCTTT
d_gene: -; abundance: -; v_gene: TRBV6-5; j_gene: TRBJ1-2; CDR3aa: CASSYESSGSHGYTF; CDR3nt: TGTGCCAGCAGTTACGAGTCATCAGGGTCTCATGGCTACACCTTC
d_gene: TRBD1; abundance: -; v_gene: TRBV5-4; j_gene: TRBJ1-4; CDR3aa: CASSWTTGAEEKLFF; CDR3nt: TGTGCCAGCAGCTGGACGACAGGGGCGGAGGAAAAACTGTTTTTT
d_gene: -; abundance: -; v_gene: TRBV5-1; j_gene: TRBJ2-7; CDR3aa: CASSLNPQIIRYF; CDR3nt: TGCGCCAGCAGCTTGAATCCTCAGATTATACGGTACTTC
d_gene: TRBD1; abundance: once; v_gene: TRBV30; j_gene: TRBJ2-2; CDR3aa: CAWSRTGVGELFF; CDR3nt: TGTGCCTGGAGTAGGACAGGGGTAGGGGAGCTGTTTTTT
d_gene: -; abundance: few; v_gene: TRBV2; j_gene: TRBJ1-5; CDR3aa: CASRDGGSNQPQHF; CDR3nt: TGTGCCAGCAGAGATGGAGGAAGCAATCAGCCCCAGCATTTT
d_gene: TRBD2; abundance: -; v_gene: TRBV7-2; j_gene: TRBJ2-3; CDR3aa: CASSALLAGGKDTQYF; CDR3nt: TGTGCCAGCAGTGCCCTACTAGCGGGGGGTAAAGATACGCAGTATTTT
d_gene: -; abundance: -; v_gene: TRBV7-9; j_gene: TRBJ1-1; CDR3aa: CASSPGGTEAFF; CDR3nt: TGTGCCAGCAGCCCCGGGGGCACTGAAGCTTTCTTT